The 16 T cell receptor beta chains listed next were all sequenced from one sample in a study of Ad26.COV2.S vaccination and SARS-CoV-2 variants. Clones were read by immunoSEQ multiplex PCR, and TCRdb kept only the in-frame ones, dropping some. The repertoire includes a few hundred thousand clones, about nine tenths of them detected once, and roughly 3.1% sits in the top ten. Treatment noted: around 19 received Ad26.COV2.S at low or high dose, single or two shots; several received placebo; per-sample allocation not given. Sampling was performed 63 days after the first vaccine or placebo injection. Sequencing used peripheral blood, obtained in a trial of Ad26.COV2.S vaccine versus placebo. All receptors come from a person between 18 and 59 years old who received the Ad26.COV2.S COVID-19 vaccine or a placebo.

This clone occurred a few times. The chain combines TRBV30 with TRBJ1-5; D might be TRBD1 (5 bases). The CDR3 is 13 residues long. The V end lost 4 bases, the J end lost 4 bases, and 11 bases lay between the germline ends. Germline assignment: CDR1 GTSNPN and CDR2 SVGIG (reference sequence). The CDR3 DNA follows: TGTGCCTGGAAGACGGGGCAAAATCAGCCCCAGCATTTT. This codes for CAWKTGQNQPQHF.

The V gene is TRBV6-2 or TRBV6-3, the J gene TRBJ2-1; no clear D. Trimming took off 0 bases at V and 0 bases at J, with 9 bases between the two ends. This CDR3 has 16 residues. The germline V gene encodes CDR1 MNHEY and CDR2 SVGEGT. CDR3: CASSYSGRTSYNEQFF. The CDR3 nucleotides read TGTGCCAGCAGTTACTCGGGCAGGACCTCCTACAATGAGCAGTTCTTC.

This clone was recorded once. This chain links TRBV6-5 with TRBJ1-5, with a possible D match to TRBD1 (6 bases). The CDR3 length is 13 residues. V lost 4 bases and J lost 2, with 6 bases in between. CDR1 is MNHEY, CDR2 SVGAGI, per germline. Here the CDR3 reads CASSWTGNQPQHF. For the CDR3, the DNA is TGTGCCAGCAGTTGGACAGGCAATCAGCCCCAGCATTTT.

As DNA, the CDR3 is TGTGCCAGCAGCCATCGAGTGAGGGGCCAGAACACTGAAGCTTTCTTT. It translates to CASSHRVRGQNTEAFF. The genes are TRBV7-9 and TRBJ1-1; TRBD1 might be the D (5 bases). V gave up 5 bases and J gave up 1 base, with 17 bases separating them. The CDR3 loop spans 16 amino acids. Germline-derived CDR1 and CDR2 are SEHNR and FQNEAQ (reference sequence).

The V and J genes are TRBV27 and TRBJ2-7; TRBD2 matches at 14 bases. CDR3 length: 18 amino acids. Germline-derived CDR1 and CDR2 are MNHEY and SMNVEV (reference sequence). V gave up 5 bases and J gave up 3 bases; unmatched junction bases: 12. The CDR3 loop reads CASSTTLGTSGSIYEQYF. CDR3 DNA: TGTGCCAGCAGTACGACACTCGGGACTAGCGGGAGCATCTACGAGCAGTACTTC.

DNA for the CDR3: TGTGCCAGCAGCGCGACAGGGGACTATGGCTACACCTTC. Translated, it gives CASSATGDYGYTF. The chain is built from TRBV7-3 and TRBJ1-2; TRBD1 agrees at 8 bases. The V gene end was trimmed by 5 bases and the J gene end by 3 bases; junction bases not matched to a gene: 2. This CDR3 is built from 13 residues. The germline CDR1 and CDR2 sequences are SGHTA and FQGTGA.

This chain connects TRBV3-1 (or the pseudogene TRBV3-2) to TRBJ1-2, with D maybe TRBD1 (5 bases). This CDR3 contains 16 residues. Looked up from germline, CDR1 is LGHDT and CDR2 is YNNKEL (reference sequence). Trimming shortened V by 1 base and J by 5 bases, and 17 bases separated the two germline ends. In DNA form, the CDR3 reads TGTGCCAGCAGCCAAGTACGGGACCCCCTGGGGTATGGCTACACCTTC. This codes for CASSQVRDPLGYGYTF.

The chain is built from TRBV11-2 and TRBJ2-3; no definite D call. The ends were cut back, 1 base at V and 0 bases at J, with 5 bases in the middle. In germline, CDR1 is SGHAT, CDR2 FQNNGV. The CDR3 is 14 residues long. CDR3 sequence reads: CASSLVASTDTQYF. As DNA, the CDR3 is TGTGCCAGCAGCTTAGTGGCTAGCACAGATACGCAGTATTTT.

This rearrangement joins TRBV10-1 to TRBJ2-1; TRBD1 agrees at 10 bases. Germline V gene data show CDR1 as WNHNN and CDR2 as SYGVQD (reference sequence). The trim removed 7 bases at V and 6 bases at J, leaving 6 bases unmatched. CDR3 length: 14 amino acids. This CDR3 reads CASILDRGSNEQFF. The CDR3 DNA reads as TGCGCCAGCATCCTGGACAGGGGGAGCAATGAGCAGTTCTTC.

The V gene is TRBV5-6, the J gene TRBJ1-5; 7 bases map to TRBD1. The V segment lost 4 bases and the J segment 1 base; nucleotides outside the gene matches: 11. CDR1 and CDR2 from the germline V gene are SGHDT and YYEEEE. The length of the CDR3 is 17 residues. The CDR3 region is CASSGAGGWGSNQPQHF. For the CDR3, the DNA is TGTGCCAGCAGCGGGGCAGGGGGATGGGGAAGCAATCAGCCCCAGCATTTT.

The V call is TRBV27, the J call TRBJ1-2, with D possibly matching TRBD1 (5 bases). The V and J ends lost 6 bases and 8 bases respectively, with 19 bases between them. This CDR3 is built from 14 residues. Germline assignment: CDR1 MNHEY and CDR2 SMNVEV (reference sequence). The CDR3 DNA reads TGTGCCAGCAGGCCAACGCCCGGGGGGAGGGGCTACACCTTC. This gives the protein CASRPTPGGRGYTF.

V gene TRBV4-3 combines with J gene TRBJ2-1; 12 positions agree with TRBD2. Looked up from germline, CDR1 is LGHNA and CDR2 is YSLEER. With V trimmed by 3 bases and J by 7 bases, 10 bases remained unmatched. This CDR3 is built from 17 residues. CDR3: CASSHNPSGGAGNEQFF. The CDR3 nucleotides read TGCGCCAGCAGCCATAACCCTAGCGGGGGGGCCGGAAATGAGCAGTTCTTC.

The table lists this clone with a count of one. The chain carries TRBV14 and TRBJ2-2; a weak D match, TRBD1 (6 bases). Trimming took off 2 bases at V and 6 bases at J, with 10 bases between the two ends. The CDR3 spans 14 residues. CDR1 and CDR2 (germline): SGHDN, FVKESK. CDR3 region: CASSQLGGSGELFF. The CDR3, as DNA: TGTGCCAGCAGCCAACTAGGGGGATCCGGGGAGCTGTTTTTT.

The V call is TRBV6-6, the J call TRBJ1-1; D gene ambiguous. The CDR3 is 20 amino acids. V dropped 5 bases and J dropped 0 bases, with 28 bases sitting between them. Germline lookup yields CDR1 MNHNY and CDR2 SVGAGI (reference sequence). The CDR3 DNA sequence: TGTGCCAGCAGTCCCAGAGGGATAGGCCCCCTGGTGTCCATGAACACTGAAGCTTTCTTT. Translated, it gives CASSPRGIGPLVSMNTEAFF.

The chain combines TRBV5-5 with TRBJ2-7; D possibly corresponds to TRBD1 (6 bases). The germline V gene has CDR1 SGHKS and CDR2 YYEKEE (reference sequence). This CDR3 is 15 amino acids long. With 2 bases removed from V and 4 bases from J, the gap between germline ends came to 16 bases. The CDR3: CASSFSTGTNYEQYF. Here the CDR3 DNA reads TGTGCCAGCAGCTTCTCGACAGGCACGAATTACGAGCAGTACTTC.

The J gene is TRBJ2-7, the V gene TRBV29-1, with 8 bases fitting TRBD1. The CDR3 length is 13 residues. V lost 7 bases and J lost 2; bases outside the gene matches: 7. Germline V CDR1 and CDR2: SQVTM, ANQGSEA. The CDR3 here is CSGQGSNTYEQYF. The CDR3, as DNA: TGCAGCGGACAGGGGTCGAATACCTACGAGCAGTACTTC.